Listed below are T cell receptor beta chains from one sample, sequenced in a study of T cell changes during pregnancy in multiple sclerosis. Produced via immunoSEQ multiplex PCR; TCRdb's table is partial and in-frame only. The table shows roughly 60,000 clones, with over 80% occurring only once. The sample consisted of CD4+ T cells from peripheral blood mononuclear cells, taken in the first trimester of pregnancy. The receptors here all came from a female donor with multiple sclerosis, enrolled in a pregnancy study. Each CDR3 is given with its conserved first and last residue. A D gene is named only where the DNA matches it firmly. Some rows mark clone size as missing; the rest say once, few, many or name a class of expanded clone.

once	TRBD1	TRBJ2-7	TRBV18	CASSLNRDRTPYEQYF	TGTGCCAGCTCCCTCAACCGGGACAGGACCCCCTACGAGCAGTACTTC
NA	NA	TRBJ2-1	TRBV19	CASSPRGRWNEQFF	TGTGCCAGTAGTCCCCGGGGGAGGTGGAATGAGCAGTTCTTC
NA	NA	TRBJ2-5	TRBV18	CASSPTGRKETQYF	TGTGCCAGCTCACCCACAGGCAGAAAAGAGACCCAGTACTTC
NA	TRBD2	TRBJ2-7	TRBV19	CATTKGSGGAVYEQYF	TGTGCCACCACCAAGGGAAGCGGGGGGGCCGTCTACGAGCAGTACTTC
NA	NA	TRBJ1-5	TRBV5-4	CASSLGQGRNQPQHF	TGTGCCAGCAGCTTGGGGCAGGGAAGGAATCAGCCCCAGCATTTT
once	NA	TRBJ1-2	TRBV5-1	CASSRRTLENYGYTF	TGCGCCAGCAGCCGACGTACACTGGAGAACTATGGCTACACCTTC
NA	NA	TRBJ2-5	TRBV4-3	CASSQDFLGGPGETQYF	TGCGCCAGCAGCCAAGATTTTCTCGGGGGGCCAGGGGAGACCCAGTACTTC
NA	TRBD2	TRBJ2-1	TRBV9	CASSAQTSSPYNEQFF	TGTGCCAGCAGCGCCCAGACTAGCAGCCCCTACAATGAGCAGTTCTTC
NA	NA	TRBJ1-2	TRBV25-1	CASSESNRANGYTF	TGTGCCAGCAGTGAATCAAACAGGGCTAATGGCTACACCTTC
NA	TRBD1	TRBJ1-2	TRBV5-4	CASSFDKTGAGYTF	TGTGCCAGCAGCTTTGATAAGACAGGGGCTGGCTACACCTTC
NA	NA	TRBJ1-1	TRBV12-5	CASGPGQGNTEAFF	TGTGCTAGTGGCCCGGGTCAGGGGAACACTGAAGCTTTCTTT
NA	TRBD2	TRBJ2-3	TRBV28	CATSPSGPHTQYF	TGTGCCACCTCACCTAGCGGGCCCCACACGCAGTATTTT
NA	NA	TRBJ2-1	TRBV18	CASSVRDTDNEQFF	TGTGCCAGCTCAGTCCGGGACACCGACAATGAGCAGTTCTTC
NA	NA	TRBJ1-1	TRBV18	CASSLTGNYDTEAFF	TGTGCCAGCTCATTAACAGGGAACTACGACACTGAAGCTTTCTTT
NA	TRBD1	TRBJ1-1	TRBV5-1	CASSIFPGQGSPEAFF	TGCGCCAGCAGCATTTTCCCGGGACAGGGTAGCCCTGAAGCTTTCTTT
NA	TRBD1	TRBJ2-7	TRBV4-3	CASSQGGQGQAEQYF	TGCGCCAGCAGCCAAGGGGGACAGGGGCAGGCCGAGCAGTACTTC
NA	NA	TRBJ1-1	TRBV4-2	CASSRGAGGSEAFF	TGTGCCAGCAGCCGAGGAGCGGGAGGGAGTGAAGCTTTCTTT
NA	NA	TRBJ2-7	TRBV10-3	CAISAQQGTEQYF	TGTGCCATCAGTGCTCAACAGGGAACCGAGCAGTACTTC
NA	NA	TRBJ1-2	TRBV19	CASTSLVTPTYGYTF	TGTGCCAGTACCTCCTTAGTCACTCCTACCTATGGCTACACCTTC
NA	TRBD2	TRBJ2-7	TRBV19	CASSRIPSGDYEQYF	TGTGCCAGTAGTCGGATCCCTAGCGGGGATTACGAGCAGTACTTC
NA	TRBD1	TRBJ1-2	TRBV7-2	CASSRQGADYGYTF	TGTGCCAGCAGCAGACAGGGGGCTGACTATGGCTACACCTTC
NA	NA	TRBJ2-3	TRBV14	CASSQASGSMTLGDAQYF	TGTGCCAGCAGCCAAGCCAGCGGGTCAATGACATTGGGAGATGCGCAGTATTTT
once	TRBD2	TRBJ2-1	TRBV2	CASSSDPTSGSGDYNEQFF	TGTGCCAGCAGCTCCGACCCCACCTCTGGTAGCGGGGATTACAATGAGCAGTTCTTC
NA	NA	TRBJ2-5	TRBV7-7	CASSLVQIPQETQYF	TGTGCCAGCAGCTTAGTCCAAATCCCCCAAGAGACCCAGTACTTC
NA	TRBD1	TRBJ1-3	TRBV19	CASSATQGTGGGNTIYF	TGTGCCAGTAGTGCAACTCAAGGGACAGGAGGAGGAAACACCATATATTTT
NA	NA	TRBJ1-1	TRBV15	CATSRDAGNTEAFF	TGTGCCACCAGCAGAGATGCGGGGAACACTGAAGCTTTCTTT
NA	NA	TRBJ1-5	TRBV5-8	CASSLGNSGNQPQHF	TGTGCCAGCAGCTTGGGAAATTCGGGCAATCAGCCCCAGCATTTT
NA	NA	TRBJ1-1	TRBV15	CATSRDYGNTEAFF	TGTGCCACCAGCAGAGATTACGGGAACACTGAAGCTTTCTTT
NA	TRBD1	TRBJ1-2	TRBV27	CASSKTGPYGYTF	TGTGCCAGCAGTAAGACAGGGCCCTATGGCTACACCTTC
NA	NA	TRBJ1-4	TRBV7-2	CASSLGAGNEKLFF	TGTGCCAGCAGCCTTGGGGCGGGGAATGAAAAACTGTTTTTT
NA	NA	TRBJ2-1	TRBV29-1	CSVLKGSRLDEQFF	TGCAGCGTCCTCAAGGGGTCACGTTTGGATGAGCAGTTCTTC
few	NA	TRBJ1-5	TRBV12-5	CASGLVTVSNQPQHF	TGTGCTAGTGGTTTGGTAACAGTTAGCAATCAGCCCCAGCATTTT
once	TRBD1	TRBJ1-3	TRBV6-6	CASSWTGVGNTIYF	TGTGCCAGCAGCTGGACAGGGGTTGGAAACACCATATATTTT
NA	NA	TRBJ1-3	TRBV10-3	CAISEKGLGGNTIYF	TGTGCCATCAGTGAGAAGGGGCTCGGTGGAAACACCATATATTTT
NA	TRBD2	TRBJ2-7	TRBV7-9	CASSLSSGEYYEQYF	TGTGCCAGCAGCTTATCGAGCGGGGAGTACTACGAGCAGTACTTC
NA	TRBD2	TRBJ2-3	TRBV10-1	CASSESGLAGGDGTDTQYF	TGCGCCAGCAGTGAGTCGGGCCTAGCGGGGGGGGATGGAACAGATACGCAGTATTTT
NA	NA	TRBJ1-1	TRBV11-2	CASSFELFTEAFF	TGTGCCAGCAGCTTTGAGCTCTTCACTGAAGCTTTCTTT
NA	NA	TRBJ1-2	TRBV4-3	CASSQENRQYYGYTF	TGCGCCAGCAGCCAAGAAAATCGACAGTACTATGGCTACACCTTC
NA	NA	TRBJ2-3	TRBV7-9	CASSQGSTDTQYF	TGTGCCAGCAGCCAGGGAAGCACAGATACGCAGTATTTT
NA	NA	TRBJ2-1	TRBV4-2	CASSQGGRSYNEQFF	TGTGCCAGCAGCCAAGGGGGCCGTTCCTACAATGAGCAGTTCTTC
NA	TRBD1	TRBJ2-5	TRBV19	CASKRDRGREETQYF	TGTGCCAGTAAAAGAGACAGGGGGCGAGAAGAGACCCAGTACTTC
NA	TRBD1	TRBJ2-5	TRBV11-3	CASSPGTDKETQYF	TGTGCCAGCAGCCCCGGGACAGATAAAGAGACCCAGTACTTC
NA	NA	TRBJ1-6	TRBV11-2	CASSPFGSSYNSPLHF	TGTGCCAGCAGCCCCTTTGGGAGCTCCTATAATTCACCCCTCCACTTT
NA	NA	TRBJ1-2	TRBV2	CASSAAGPGYTF	TGTGCCAGCAGTGCCGCGGGGCCGGGCTACACCTTC
NA	TRBD1	TRBJ1-6	TRBV19	CASSIQWTGDNSPLHF	TGTGCCAGTAGTATCCAGTGGACAGGGGATAATTCACCCCTCCACTTT
NA	TRBD1	TRBJ2-7	TRBV11-2	CASSLVIVATGSHEQYF	TGTGCCAGCAGCTTAGTGATTGTGGCGACAGGGAGCCACGAGCAGTACTTC
NA	NA	TRBJ1-5	TRBV12-5	CASGLTWSNQPQHF	TGTGCTAGTGGTTTAACTTGGAGCAATCAGCCCCAGCATTTT
NA	TRBD2	TRBJ2-3	TRBV4-3	CASSQVLTGGATDTQYF	TGCGCCAGCAGCCAAGTATTGACGGGGGGGGCCACAGATACGCAGTATTTT